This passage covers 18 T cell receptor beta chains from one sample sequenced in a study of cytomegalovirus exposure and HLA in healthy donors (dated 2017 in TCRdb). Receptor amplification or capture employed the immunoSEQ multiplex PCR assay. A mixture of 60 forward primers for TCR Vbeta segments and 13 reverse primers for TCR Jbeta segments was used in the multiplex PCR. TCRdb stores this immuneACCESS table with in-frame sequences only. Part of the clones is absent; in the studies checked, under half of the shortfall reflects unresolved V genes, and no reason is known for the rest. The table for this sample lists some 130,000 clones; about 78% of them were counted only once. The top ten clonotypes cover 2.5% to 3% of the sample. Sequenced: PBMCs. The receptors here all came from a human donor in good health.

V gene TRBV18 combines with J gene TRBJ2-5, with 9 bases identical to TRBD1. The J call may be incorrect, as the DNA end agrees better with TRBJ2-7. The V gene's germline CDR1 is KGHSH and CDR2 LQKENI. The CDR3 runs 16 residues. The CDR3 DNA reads TGTGCCAGCTCACCCTTTGACAGGGGGGAGAGGGGCGAGCAGTACTTC. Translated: CASSPFDRGERGEQYF.

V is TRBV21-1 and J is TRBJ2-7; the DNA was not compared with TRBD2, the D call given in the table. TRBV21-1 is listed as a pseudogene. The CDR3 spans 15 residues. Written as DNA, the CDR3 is TGTGCCAGCAGCGGGGAGGCAGGGTCTAAACACGAGCAGTACTTC. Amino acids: CASSGEAGSKHEQYF.

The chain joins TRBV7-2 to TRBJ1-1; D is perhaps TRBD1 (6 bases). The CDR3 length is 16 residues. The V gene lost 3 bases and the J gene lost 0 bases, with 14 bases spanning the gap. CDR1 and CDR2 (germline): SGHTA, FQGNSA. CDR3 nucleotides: TGTGCCAGCAGCTTTACAGGGACACTAATGAACACTGAAGCTTTCTTT. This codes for CASSFTGTLMNTEAFF. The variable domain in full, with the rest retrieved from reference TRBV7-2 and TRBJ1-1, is GAGVSQSPSNKVTEKGKDVELRCDPISGHTALYWYRQSLGQGLEFLIYFQGNSAPDKSGLPSDRFSAERTGGSVSTLTIQRTQQEDSAVYLCASSFTGTLMNTEAFFGQGTRLTVV.

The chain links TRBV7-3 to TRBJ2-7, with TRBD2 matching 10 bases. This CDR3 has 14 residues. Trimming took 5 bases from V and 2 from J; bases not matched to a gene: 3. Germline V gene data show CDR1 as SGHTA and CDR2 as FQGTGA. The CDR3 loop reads CASSEAGGPYEQYF. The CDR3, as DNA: TGTGCCAGCAGCGAAGCGGGAGGGCCCTACGAGCAGTACTTC.

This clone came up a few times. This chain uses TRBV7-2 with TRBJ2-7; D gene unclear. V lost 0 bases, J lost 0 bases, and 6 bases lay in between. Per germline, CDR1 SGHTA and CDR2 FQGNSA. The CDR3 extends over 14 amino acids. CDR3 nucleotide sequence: TGTGCCAGCAGCTTAGCACACCGCTCCTACGAGCAGTACTTC. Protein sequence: CASSLAHRSYEQYF.

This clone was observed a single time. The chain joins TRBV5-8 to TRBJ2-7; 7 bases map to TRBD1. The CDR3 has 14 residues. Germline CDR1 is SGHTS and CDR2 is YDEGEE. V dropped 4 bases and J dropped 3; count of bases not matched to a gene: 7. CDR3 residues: CASSKGQLIYEQYF. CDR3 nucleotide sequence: TGTGCCAGCAGCAAGGGACAGTTAATCTACGAGCAGTACTTC.

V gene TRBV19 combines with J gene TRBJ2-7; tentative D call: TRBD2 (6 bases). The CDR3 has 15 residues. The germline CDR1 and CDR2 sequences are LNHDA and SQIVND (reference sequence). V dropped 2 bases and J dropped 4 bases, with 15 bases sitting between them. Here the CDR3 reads CASSIRASAQYEQYF. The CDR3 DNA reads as TGTGCCAGTAGTATACGGGCTAGCGCCCAATACGAGCAGTACTTC.

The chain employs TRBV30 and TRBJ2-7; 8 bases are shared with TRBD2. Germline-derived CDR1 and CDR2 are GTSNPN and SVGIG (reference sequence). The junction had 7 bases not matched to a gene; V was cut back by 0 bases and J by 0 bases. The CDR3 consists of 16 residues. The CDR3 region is CAWSVRGGRASYEQYF. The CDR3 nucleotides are TGTGCCTGGAGTGTACGGGGGGGCAGGGCCTCCTACGAGCAGTACTTC.

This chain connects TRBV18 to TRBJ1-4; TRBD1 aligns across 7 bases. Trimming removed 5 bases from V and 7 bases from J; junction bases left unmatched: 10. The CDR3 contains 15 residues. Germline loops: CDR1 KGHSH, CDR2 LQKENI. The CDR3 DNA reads TGTGCCAGCTCAACTTCGACAGGGCAGCGTGAAAAACTGTTTTTT. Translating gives CASSTSTGQREKLFF.

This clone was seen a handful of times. The CDR3 is CASSYGPPGVTEAFF. Written as DNA, the CDR3 is TGTGCCAGCAGTTACGGTCCCCCAGGGGTTACTGAAGCTTTCTTT. This chain joins TRBV6-5 and TRBJ1-1; D perhaps matches TRBD1 (6 bases). CDR1 is MNHEY, CDR2 SVGAGI, per germline. This CDR3 comprises 15 residues. Deletions cut 2 bases from V and 5 bases from J, with 15 bases between.

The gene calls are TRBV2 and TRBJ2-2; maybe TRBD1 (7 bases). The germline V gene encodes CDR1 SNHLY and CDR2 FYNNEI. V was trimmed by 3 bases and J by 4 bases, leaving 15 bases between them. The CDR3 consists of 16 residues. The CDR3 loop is CASSERRQGGTGELFF. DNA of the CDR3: TGTGCCAGCAGTGAGAGGAGGCAGGGGGGCACCGGGGAGCTGTTTTTT.

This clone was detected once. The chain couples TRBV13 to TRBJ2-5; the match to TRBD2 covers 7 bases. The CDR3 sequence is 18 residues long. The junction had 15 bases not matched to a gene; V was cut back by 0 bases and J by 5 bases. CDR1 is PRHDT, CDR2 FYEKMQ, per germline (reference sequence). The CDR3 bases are TGTGCCAGCAGCTTAGGTTCGGGACTACGACGGTCAGGGGAGACCCAGTACTTC. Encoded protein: CASSLGSGLRRSGETQYF.

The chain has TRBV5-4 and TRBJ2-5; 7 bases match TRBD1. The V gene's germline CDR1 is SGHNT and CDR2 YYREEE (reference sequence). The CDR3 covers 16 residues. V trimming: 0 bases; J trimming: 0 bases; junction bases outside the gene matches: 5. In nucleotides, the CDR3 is TGTGCCAGCAGCTTGGCGCCCAGGGGGTACCAAGAGACCCAGTACTTC. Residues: CASSLAPRGYQETQYF.

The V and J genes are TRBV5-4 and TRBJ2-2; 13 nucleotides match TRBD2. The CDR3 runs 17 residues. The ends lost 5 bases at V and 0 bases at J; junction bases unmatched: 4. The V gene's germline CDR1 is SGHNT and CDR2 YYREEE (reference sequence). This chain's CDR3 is CASRPGLAGANTGELFF. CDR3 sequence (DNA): TGTGCCAGCAGACCCGGACTAGCGGGGGCGAACACCGGGGAGCTGTTTTTT.

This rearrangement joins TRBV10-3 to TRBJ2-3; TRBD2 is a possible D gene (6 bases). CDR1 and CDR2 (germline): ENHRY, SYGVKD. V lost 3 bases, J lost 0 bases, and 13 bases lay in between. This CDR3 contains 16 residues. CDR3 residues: CAISDPLANSTDTQYF. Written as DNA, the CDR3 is TGTGCCATCAGTGATCCCCTAGCGAACAGCACAGATACGCAGTATTTT.

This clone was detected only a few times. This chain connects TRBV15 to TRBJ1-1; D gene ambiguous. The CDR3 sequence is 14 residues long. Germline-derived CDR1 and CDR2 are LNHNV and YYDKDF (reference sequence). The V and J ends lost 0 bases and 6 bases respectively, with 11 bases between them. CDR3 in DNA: TGTGCCACCAGCAGAGAAGTTAAGATAGCTGAAGCTTTCTTT. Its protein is CATSREVKIAEAFF.

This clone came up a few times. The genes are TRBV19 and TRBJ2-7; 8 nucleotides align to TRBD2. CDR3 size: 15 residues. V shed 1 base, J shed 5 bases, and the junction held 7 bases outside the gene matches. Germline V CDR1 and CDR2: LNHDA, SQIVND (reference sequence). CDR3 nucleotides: TGTGCCAGTAGTATAGCCTCGCTAGCGGGCCACGAGCAGTACTTC. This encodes CASSIASLAGHEQYF.

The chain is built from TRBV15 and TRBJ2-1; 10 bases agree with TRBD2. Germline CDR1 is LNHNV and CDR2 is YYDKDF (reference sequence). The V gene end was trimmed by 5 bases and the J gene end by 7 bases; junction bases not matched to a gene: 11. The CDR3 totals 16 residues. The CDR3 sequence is CATSARRAGGRNEQFF. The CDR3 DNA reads TGTGCCACCAGCGCCCGGAGAGCGGGAGGGCGGAATGAGCAGTTCTTC.